The clone carrying this TCR beta chain was observed a single time. Other nucleotide sequences from this sample produce the same CDR3. This entry is derived from a study of blood T cell repertoires in COVID-19. Study-wide background: The cDNA or gDNA used as material had been derived from T cells, B-cell-depleted T cells, or PBMCs.

The age range of participants was about 18 to 100 years, with residence in some 25 US areas. People in the exposed group encountered a COVID-19 case within 2 weeks before entering the study. The protocol was immunoSEQ multiplex PCR, while the TCRdb copy is restricted to in-frame clones and leaves out a portion. This table holds approximately 300,000 clones, 85% found once. The V end lost 0 bases, the J end lost 3 bases, and 12 bases lay between the germline ends. Germline values: CDR1 SGDLS, CDR2 YYNGEE. The CDR3 extends over 16 amino acids. This sequence joins TRBV9 and TRBJ2-2; D is undetermined. The TCR was taken from a woman aged 30 to 39 who had been exposed to COVID-19. Sequenced sample: PBMCs or T cells enriched from blood (not recorded which). CDR3 loop: CASSVAPGRDTGELFF. CDR3 in DNA: TGTGCCAGCAGCGTAGCCCCTGGCCGGGACACCGGGGAGCTGTTTTTT.